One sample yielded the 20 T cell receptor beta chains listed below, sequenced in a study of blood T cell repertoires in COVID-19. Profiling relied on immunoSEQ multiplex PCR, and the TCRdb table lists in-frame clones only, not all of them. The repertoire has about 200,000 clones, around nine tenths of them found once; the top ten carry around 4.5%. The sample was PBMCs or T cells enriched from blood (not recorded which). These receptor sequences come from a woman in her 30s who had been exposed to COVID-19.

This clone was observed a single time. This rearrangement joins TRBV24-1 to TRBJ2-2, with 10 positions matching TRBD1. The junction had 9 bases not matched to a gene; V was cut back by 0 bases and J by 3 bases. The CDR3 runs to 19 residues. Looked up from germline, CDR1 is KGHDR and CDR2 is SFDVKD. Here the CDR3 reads CATSDLPLTGGEDTGELFF. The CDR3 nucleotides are TGTGCCACCAGTGATTTGCCCCTGACAGGGGGCGAGGACACCGGGGAGCTGTTTTTT.

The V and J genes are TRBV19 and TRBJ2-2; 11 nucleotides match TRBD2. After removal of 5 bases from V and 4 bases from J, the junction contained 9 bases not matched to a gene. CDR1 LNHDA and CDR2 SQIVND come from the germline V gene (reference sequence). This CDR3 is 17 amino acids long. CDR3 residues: CASSPGLADAGTGELFF. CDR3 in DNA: TGTGCCAGTAGTCCGGGACTAGCGGATGCCGGCACCGGGGAGCTGTTTTTT.

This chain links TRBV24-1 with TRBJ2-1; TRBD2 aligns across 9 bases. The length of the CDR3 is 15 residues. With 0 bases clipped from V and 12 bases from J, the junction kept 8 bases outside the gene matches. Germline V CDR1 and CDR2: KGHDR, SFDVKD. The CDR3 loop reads CATSDLRGGDIVQFF. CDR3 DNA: TGTGCCACCAGTGATTTGCGCGGGGGGGACATTGTGCAGTTCTTC.

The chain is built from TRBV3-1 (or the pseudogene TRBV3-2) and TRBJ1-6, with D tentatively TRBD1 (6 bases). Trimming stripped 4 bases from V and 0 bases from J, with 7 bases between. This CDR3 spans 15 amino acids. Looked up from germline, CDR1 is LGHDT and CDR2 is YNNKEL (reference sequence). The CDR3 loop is CASSLDSSYNSPLHF. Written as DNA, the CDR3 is TGTGCCAGCAGCCTGGACAGCTCCTATAATTCACCCCTCCACTTT.

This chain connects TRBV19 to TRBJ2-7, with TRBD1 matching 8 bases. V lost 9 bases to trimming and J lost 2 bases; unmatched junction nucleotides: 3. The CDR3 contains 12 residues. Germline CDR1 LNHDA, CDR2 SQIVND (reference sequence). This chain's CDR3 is CASGQGPYEQYF. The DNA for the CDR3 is TGTGCCAGCGGACAGGGTCCCTACGAGCAGTACTTC.

DNA of the CDR3: TGTGCCAGCAGCGCCCCAGGACAGGGGAGTTACGAGCAGTACTTC. It yields the protein CASSAPGQGSYEQYF. This chain connects TRBV9 to TRBJ2-7; 9 positions match TRBD1. The germline V gene has CDR1 SGDLS and CDR2 YYNGEE. CDR3 size: 15 residues. The J segment lost 4 bases and the V segment lost 3 bases, leaving 8 bases of the junction unmatched.

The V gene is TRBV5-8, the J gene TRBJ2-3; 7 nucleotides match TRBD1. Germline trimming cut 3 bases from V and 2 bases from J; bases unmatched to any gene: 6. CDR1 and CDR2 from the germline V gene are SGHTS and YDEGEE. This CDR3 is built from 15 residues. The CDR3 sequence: CASSSRDSPTDTQYF. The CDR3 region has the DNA TGTGCCAGCAGCTCCCGGGACAGCCCCACAGATACGCAGTATTTT.

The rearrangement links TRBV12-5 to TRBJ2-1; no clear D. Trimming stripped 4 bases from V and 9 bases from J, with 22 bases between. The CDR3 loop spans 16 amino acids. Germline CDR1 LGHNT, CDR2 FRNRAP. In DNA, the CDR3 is TGTGCTAGTGGTTCCCAAACCTCGTTAAGCGCCGGTGAGCAGTTCTTC. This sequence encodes CASGSQTSLSAGEQFF.

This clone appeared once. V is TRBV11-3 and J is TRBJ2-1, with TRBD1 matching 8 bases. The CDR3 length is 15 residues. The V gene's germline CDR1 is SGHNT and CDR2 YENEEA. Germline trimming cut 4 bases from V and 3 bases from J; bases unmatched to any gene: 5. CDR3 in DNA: TGTGCCAGCAGCTACGGGACAGGTCGCTACAATGAGCAGTTCTTC. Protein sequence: CASSYGTGRYNEQFF.

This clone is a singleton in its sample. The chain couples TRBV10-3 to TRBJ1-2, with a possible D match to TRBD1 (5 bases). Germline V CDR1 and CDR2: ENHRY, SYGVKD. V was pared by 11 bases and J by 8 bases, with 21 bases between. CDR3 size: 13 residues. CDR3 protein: CAVVPQGFGGYTF. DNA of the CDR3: TGTGCCGTCGTACCCCAGGGATTCGGGGGCTACACCTTC.

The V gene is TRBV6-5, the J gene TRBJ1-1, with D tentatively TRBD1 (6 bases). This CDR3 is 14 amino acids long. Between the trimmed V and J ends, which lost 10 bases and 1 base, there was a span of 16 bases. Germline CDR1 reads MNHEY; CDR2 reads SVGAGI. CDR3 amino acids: CATSPGVRNTEAFF. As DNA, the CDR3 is TGTGCCACTTCCCCAGGGGTGAGGAACACTGAAGCTTTCTTT.

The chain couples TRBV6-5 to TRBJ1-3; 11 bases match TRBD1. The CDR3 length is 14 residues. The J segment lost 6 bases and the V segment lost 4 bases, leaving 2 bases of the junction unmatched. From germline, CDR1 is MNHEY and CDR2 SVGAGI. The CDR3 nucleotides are TGTGCCAGCAGTTCGGGACAGGGGGAAAACACCATATATTTT. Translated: CASSSGQGENTIYF.

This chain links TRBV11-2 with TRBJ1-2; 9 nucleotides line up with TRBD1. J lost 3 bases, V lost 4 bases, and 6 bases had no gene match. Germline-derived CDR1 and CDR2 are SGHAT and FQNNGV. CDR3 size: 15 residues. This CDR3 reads CASSSYRGQDYGYTF. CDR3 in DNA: TGTGCCAGCAGCTCCTACAGGGGGCAAGACTATGGCTACACCTTC.

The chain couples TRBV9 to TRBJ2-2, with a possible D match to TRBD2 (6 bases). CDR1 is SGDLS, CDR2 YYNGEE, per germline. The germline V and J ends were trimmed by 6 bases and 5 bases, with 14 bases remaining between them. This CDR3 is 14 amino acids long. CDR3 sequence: CASTTRPSTGELFF. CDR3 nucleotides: TGTGCCAGCACGACTAGACCATCGACCGGGGAGCTGTTTTTT.

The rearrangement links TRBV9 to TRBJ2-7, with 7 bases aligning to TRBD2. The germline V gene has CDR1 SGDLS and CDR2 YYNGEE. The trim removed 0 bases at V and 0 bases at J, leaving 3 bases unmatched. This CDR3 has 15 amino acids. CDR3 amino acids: CASSVGGGGSYEQYF. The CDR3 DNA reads TGTGCCAGCAGCGTAGGGGGGGGAGGCTCCTACGAGCAGTACTTC.

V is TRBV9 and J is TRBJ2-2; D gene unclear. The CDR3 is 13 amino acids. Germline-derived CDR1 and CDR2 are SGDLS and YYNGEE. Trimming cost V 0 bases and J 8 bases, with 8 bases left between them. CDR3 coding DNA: TGTGCCAGCAGCGTAGCGAGTGCAGGGGAGCTGTTTTTT. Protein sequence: CASSVASAGELFF. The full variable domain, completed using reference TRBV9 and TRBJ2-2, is DSGVTQTPKHLITATGQRVTLRCSPRSGDLSVYWYQQSLDQGLQFLIQYYNGEERAKGNILERFSAQQFPDLHSELNLSSLELGDSALYFCASSVASAGELFFGEGSRLTVL.

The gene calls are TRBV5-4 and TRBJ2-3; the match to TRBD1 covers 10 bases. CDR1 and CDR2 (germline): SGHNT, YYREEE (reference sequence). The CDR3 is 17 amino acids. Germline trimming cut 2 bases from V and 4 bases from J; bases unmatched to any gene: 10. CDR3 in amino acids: CASSFQLGTGASDTQYF. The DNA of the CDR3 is TGTGCCAGCAGCTTTCAACTTGGGACAGGGGCCTCAGATACGCAGTATTTT.

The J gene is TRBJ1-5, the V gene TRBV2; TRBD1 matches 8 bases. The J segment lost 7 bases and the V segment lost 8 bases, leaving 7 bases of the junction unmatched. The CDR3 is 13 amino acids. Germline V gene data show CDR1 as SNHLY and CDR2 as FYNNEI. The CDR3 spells CASGQGPEQPQHF. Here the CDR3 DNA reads TGTGCCAGCGGACAGGGCCCTGAGCAGCCCCAGCATTTT.

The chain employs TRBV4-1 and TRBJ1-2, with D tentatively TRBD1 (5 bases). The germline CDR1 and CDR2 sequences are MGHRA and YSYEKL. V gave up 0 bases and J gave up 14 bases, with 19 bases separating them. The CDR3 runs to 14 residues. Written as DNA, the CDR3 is TGCGCCAGCAGCCAAGAAGGCGGGAGGGGCCCAAAGACCTTC. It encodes CASSQEGGRGPKTF.

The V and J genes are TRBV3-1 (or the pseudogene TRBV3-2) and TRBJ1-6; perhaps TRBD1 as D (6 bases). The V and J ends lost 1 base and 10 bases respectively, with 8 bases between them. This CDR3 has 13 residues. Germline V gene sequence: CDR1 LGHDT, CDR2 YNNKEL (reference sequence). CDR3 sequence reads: CASSQGGGSPLHF. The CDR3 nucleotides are TGTGCCAGCAGCCAAGGCGGGGGCTCACCCCTCCACTTT.